This T cell receptor beta chain derives from a study of graft-versus-host responses after intestinal transplantation. This clone showed up just once. CDR1 SGHTA and CDR2 FQGNSA come from the germline V gene. Trimming removed 3 bases at V and 8 bases at J, with 16 bases between. The CDR3 is 14 amino acids. Upon completion of the reaction, proliferating CFSE-low responders, both CD3+CD4+ and CD3+CD8+, were sorted. Only in-frame clones appear in the TCRdb table, and some are missing; sequencing was by immunoSEQ multiplex PCR. The profile shows thousands of clones, 22% of them singletons. The clonotype originates from a human patient who was an organ donor for intestinal transplantation. The V and J genes are TRBV7-2 and TRBJ1-1; D call uncertain. The sample here was alloreactive CD4+ T cells from a mixed lymphocyte reaction culture, taken before transplantation. As to subset: CFSE-low proliferating T cells sorted from roughly six-day pre-transplant mixed lymphocyte reaction (GvH or HvG direction). This CDR3 reads CASSFSVGRQEAFF. DNA for the CDR3: TGTGCCAGCAGCTTCTCGGTTGGACGGCAAGAAGCTTTCTTT.